The 10 T cell receptor beta chains below all came from one sample that was sequenced in a study of blood T cell repertoires in COVID-19. The data were produced by immunoSEQ multiplex PCR, yet TCRdb's version contains in-frame clones alone and is incomplete. The sample records tens of thousands of clones, approximately 89% being singletons. The specimen was peripheral blood. The receptors here all came from a man aged 50-60 years with acute or convalescent COVID-19.

CDR3 nucleotides: TGCGCCAGCAGCCTAAAGACAGGGCTGGGACCTCAAGAGACCCAGTACTTC. Its translation: CASSLKTGLGPQETQYF. This chain uses TRBV5-1 with TRBJ2-5, with 7 nucleotides matching TRBD1. The CDR3 runs to 17 residues. The V gene's germline CDR1 is SGHRS and CDR2 YFSETQ. J was trimmed by 2 bases and V by 4 bases; bases with no gene match: 14.

There are a few counts of this clone. The J gene is TRBJ2-7, the V gene TRBV27; D is ambiguous. This CDR3 is built from 14 residues. The germline V gene has CDR1 MNHEY and CDR2 SMNVEV (reference sequence). The V gene lost 3 bases and the J gene lost 5 bases, with 14 bases spanning the gap. The CDR3 DNA follows: TGTGCCAGCAGTTTGAAACACTACTGGGACGAGCAGTACTTC. This codes for CASSLKHYWDEQYF.

The rearrangement joins TRBV2 to TRBJ1-1, with D unclear. The length of the CDR3 is 14 residues. The germline V gene has CDR1 SNHLY and CDR2 FYNNEI. V lost 2 bases, J lost 4 bases, and 11 bases lay in between. The CDR3 sequence is CASSESEISTEAFF. In nucleotides, the CDR3 is TGTGCCAGCAGTGAAAGCGAGATAAGCACTGAAGCTTTCTTT.

This chain links TRBV28 with TRBJ1-2, with a tentative D call TRBD1 (5 bases). The CDR3 loop spans 13 amino acids. The germline V gene has CDR1 MDHEN and CDR2 SYDVKM. Trimming pared 5 bases from V and 7 bases from J, leaving 14 bases between. The CDR3 spells CASSPGGARGYTF. CDR3 in DNA: TGTGCCAGCAGTCCCGGCGGGGCGCGTGGCTACACCTTC.

This sequence joins TRBV7-2 and TRBJ2-5; 10 bases are a match to TRBD1. V dropped 5 bases and J dropped 3; count of bases not matched to a gene: 3. This CDR3 spans 14 amino acids. Germline V gives CDR1 SGHTA, CDR2 FQGNSA. The CDR3 nucleotides are TGTGCCAGCAGCCTTGGGACAGGGGAAGAGACCCAGTACTTC. This codes for CASSLGTGEETQYF. Full variable domain (missing parts from reference TRBV7-2 and TRBJ2-5): GAGVSQSPSNKVTEKGKDVELRCDPISGHTALYWYRQSLGQGLEFLIYFQGNSAPDKSGLPSDRFSAERTGGSVSTLTIQRTQQEDSAVYLCASSLGTGEETQYFGPGTRLLVL.

This sequence joins TRBV6-6 and TRBJ2-4, with 9 bases fitting TRBD2. The CDR3 length is 17 residues. Germline CDR1 MNHNY, CDR2 SVGAGI (reference sequence). Trimming cost V 5 bases and J 2 bases; bases outside gene matches: 10. The CDR3 is CASSPRGLALTKNIQYF. CDR3 DNA: TGTGCCAGCAGTCCGCGCGGACTAGCGCTTACCAAAAACATTCAGTACTTC.

The J gene is TRBJ2-2, the V gene TRBV7-3; D is perhaps TRBD2 (6 bases). The germline V gene encodes CDR1 SGHTA and CDR2 FQGTGA. V was pared by 5 bases and J by 1 base, with 20 bases between. CDR3 length: 18 amino acids. CDR3 loop: CASSPPPGGTGNTGELFF. CDR3 sequence (DNA): TGTGCCAGCAGCCCCCCCCCTGGGGGGACGGGGAACACCGGGGAGCTGTTTTTT.

The chain joins TRBV7-2 to TRBJ2-1; 8 nucleotides align to TRBD2. The V segment lost 5 bases and the J segment 5 bases; nucleotides outside the gene matches: 14. The CDR3 length is 17 residues. CDR1 and CDR2 (germline): SGHTA, FQGNSA. CDR3 in DNA: TGTGCCAGCAGCCCCGATACTACCGGGACTAGGGACAATGAGCAGTTCTTC. Amino acid sequence: CASSPDTTGTRDNEQFF.

The J gene is TRBJ2-1, the V gene TRBV7-2, with D maybe TRBD2 (5 bases). Trimming left V 4 bases short and J 9 bases short, with 22 bases between. This CDR3 spans 16 amino acids. Per the germline V gene, CDR1 is SGHTA and CDR2 is FQGNSA. The CDR3, as DNA: TGTGCCAGCAGCTCACAAACCGGGGTTGGTTTCGGTGAGCAGTTCTTC. Its protein is CASSSQTGVGFGEQFF.

The rearrangement links TRBV24-1 to TRBJ2-7, with D possibly TRBD2 on 5 matching bases. Between the trimmed V and J ends, which lost 5 bases and 3 bases, there was a span of 13 bases. Germline-derived CDR1 and CDR2 are KGHDR and SFDVKD. This CDR3 region has 14 residues. CDR3 in amino acids: CATSVPPGNYEQYV. The DNA for the CDR3 is TGTGCCACCAGTGTCCCACCGGGGAACTACGAGCAGTACGTC.